These 7 T cell receptor beta chains were sequenced from one sample in a study of control samples from healthy donors and cancer patients. Sequencing was performed with immunoSEQ multiplex PCR; in TCRdb, only in-frame clones are kept and a portion is missing. The data show over 150,000 clones, roughly 94% seen once. What was sequenced was PBMCs. Receptors originate from a man aged 55 to 70 with colorectal cancer.

The chain recombines TRBV19 with TRBJ1-5; 7 bases are shared with TRBD1. The CDR3 runs to 15 residues. V shed 2 bases and J 2 bases; nucleotides not matched to a gene: 3. Germline lookup yields CDR1 LNHDA and CDR2 SQIVND (reference sequence). CDR3 in amino acids: CASSISGQGNQPQHF. The DNA of the CDR3 is TGTGCCAGTAGTATAAGTGGACAGGGCAATCAGCCCCAGCATTTT.

The rearrangement links TRBV19 to TRBJ1-4; 9 bases are a match to TRBD1. In germline, CDR1 is LNHDA, CDR2 SQIVND (reference sequence). CDR3 size: 16 residues. V shed 3 bases and J 0 bases; nucleotides not matched to a gene: 2. The CDR3 DNA reads as TGTGCCAGTAGTATGGACAGGGGCTCAACTAATGAAAAACTGTTTTTT. This sequence encodes CASSMDRGSTNEKLFF.

The rearrangement joins TRBV28 to TRBJ1-4; D not resolved. The CDR3 totals 11 residues. The germline gives CDR1 MDHEN, CDR2 SYDVKM. V was pared by 4 bases and J by 5 bases, with 2 bases between. The DNA of the CDR3 is TGTGCCAGCAGTTCGAATGAAAAACTGTTTTTT. This sequence encodes CASSSNEKLFF.

The CDR3 loop is CASSGGGVANYGYTF. For the CDR3, the DNA is TGCGCCAGCAGCGGCGGTGGGGTAGCTAACTATGGCTACACCTTC. The chain carries TRBV5-1 and TRBJ1-2, with D unclear. Between the trimmed V and J ends, which lost 4 bases and 0 bases, there was a span of 13 bases. Germline V gives CDR1 SGHRS, CDR2 YFSETQ. The CDR3 is made up of 15 amino acids.

V is TRBV28 and J is TRBJ2-5; TRBD2 aligns across 11 bases. This CDR3 is 15 amino acids long. After removal of 8 bases from V and 5 bases from J, the junction contained 10 bases not matched to a gene. Germline V lookup: CDR1 MDHEN, CDR2 SYDVKM. The DNA for the CDR3 is TGTGCCAGCTATAGCGGGGGGGCCGGTAGGGAGACCCAGTACTTC. Protein: CASYSGGAGRETQYF.

The chain links TRBV7-9 to TRBJ1-1; a possible D gene is TRBD1 (5 bases). The CDR3 totals 15 residues. Trimming left V 0 bases short and J 5 bases short, with 13 bases between. The germline V gene encodes CDR1 SEHNR and CDR2 FQNEAQ (reference sequence). The CDR3 bases are TGTGCCAGCAGCTTAGCGGGAGGGGCGGGGACTGAAGCTTTCTTT. This encodes CASSLAGGAGTEAFF.

The chain couples TRBV11-2 to TRBJ1-6; tentative D call: TRBD1 (5 bases). Looked up from germline, CDR1 is SGHAT and CDR2 is FQNNGV. Deletions cut 3 bases from V and 7 bases from J, with 19 bases between. CDR3 size: 17 residues. The CDR3 loop reads CASSFGADQTRNSPLHF. The CDR3 coding sequence is TGTGCCAGCAGCTTCGGGGCGGACCAGACTCGAAATTCACCCCTCCACTTT.